The clone carrying this T cell receptor (beta chain) was recorded only once. Its antigen is as yet unknown. These data belong to a study of a mutant IDH1 vaccine in newly diagnosed glioma. Time point: week 23, last vaccination. One vaccine dose held 300 ug of mutant IDH1 20-mer peptide and came with topical imiquimod. Clones were read by immunoSEQ multiplex PCR, and TCRdb kept only the in-frame ones, dropping some. The data contain about 56,000 clones, around 87% of them seen just once; the ten biggest clones take up roughly 1.5%. V shed 6 bases and J 5 bases; nucleotides not matched to a gene: 11. Germline-derived CDR1 and CDR2 are KGHSH and LQKENI. The CDR3 totals 17 residues.

Sequences were derived from PBMCs, sampled from a glioma patient whose treatment included an IDH1 peptide vaccine. The chain is built from TRBV18 and TRBJ1-5, with 12 bases identical to TRBD1. This TCR was recovered from a man aged 35 to 55 with glioma. CDR3: CASSKSGQGAVDQPQHF. The CDR3 nucleotides read TGTGCCAGCTCGAAATCGGGACAGGGGGCTGTCGATCAGCCCCAGCATTTT.